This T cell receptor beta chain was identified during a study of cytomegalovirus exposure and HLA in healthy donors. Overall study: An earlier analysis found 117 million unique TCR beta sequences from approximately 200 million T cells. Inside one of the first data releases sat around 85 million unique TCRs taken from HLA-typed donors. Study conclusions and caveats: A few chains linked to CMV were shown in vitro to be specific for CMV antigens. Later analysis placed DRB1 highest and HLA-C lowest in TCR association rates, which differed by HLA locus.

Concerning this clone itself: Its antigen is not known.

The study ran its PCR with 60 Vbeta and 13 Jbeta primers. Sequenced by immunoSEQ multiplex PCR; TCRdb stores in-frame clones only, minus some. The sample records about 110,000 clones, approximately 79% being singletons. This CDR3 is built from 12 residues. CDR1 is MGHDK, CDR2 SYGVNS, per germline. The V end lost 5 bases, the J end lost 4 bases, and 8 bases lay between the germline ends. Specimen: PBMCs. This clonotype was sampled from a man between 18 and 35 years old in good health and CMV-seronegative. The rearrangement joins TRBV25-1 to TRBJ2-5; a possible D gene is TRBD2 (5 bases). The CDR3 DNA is TGTGCCAGCAGTCGACGGGGAGAGACCCAGTACTTC. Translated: CASSRRGETQYF. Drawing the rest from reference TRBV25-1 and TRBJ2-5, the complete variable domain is EADIYQTPRYLVIGTGKKITLECSQTMGHDKMYWYQQDPGMELHLIHYSYGVNSTEKGDLSSESTVSRIRTEHFPLTLESARPSHTSQYLCASSRRGETQYFGPGTRLLVL.